Listed here are 11 T cell receptor beta chains from one sample, sequenced in a study of cytomegalovirus exposure and HLA in healthy donors. Produced via immunoSEQ multiplex PCR; TCRdb's table is partial and in-frame only. The repertoire holds some 170,000 clones, with around nine tenths as singletons. The specimen was PBMCs. The receptors were sampled from a woman in her 30s in good health and CMV-seronegative.

V is TRBV5-1 and J is TRBJ2-4; the match to TRBD1 covers 8 bases. The germline V gene has CDR1 SGHRS and CDR2 YFSETQ. Losses at the gene ends were 3 bases for V and 0 bases for J; bases not matched to a gene: 14. The CDR3 length is 19 residues. This CDR3 reads CASSYSLPGQELAKNIQYF. The CDR3 DNA reads TGCGCCAGCAGCTACTCCTTACCGGGACAGGAACTAGCCAAAAACATTCAGTACTTC.

V is TRBV18 and J is TRBJ1-5, with TRBD1 identical over 10 bases. Germline lookup yields CDR1 KGHSH and CDR2 LQKENI. Trimming cost V 5 bases and J 5 bases; bases outside gene matches: 3. The CDR3 runs 14 residues. CDR3 region: CASSSTGGDQPQHF. Written as DNA, the CDR3 is TGTGCCAGCTCATCGACAGGGGGCGATCAGCCCCAGCATTTT. The whole variable domain, filled in from reference TRBV18 and TRBJ1-5, reads NAGVMQNPRHLVRRRGQEARLRCSPMKGHSHVYWYRQLPEEGLKFMVYLQKENIIDESGMPKERFSAEFPKEGPSILRIQQVVRGDSAAYFCASSSTGGDQPQHFGDGTRLSIL.

The chain carries TRBV7-2 and TRBJ2-7; unclear D gene. CDR1 and CDR2 (germline): SGHTA, FQGNSA. V lost 1 base and J lost 3, with 10 bases in between. The CDR3 totals 14 residues. The CDR3 sequence: CASSLVGTDYEQYF. The CDR3 DNA reads TGTGCCAGCAGCTTAGTCGGAACAGACTACGAGCAGTACTTC.

This chain uses TRBV15 with TRBJ1-1; D may be TRBD1 (6 bases). CDR1 LNHNV and CDR2 YYDKDF come from the germline V gene (reference sequence). V dropped 5 bases and J dropped 1 base, with 11 bases sitting between them. The CDR3 length is 14 residues. CDR3 residues: CATSFSDRNTEAFF. CDR3 DNA sequence: TGTGCCACCAGCTTCTCGGACAGGAACACTGAAGCTTTCTTT. Supplemented by reference TRBV15 and TRBJ1-1, the full variable domain reads DAMVIQNPRYQVTQFGKPVTLSCSQTLNHNVMYWYQQKSSQAPKLLFHYYDKDFNNEADTPDNFQSRRPNTSFCFLDIRSPGLGDTAMYLCATSFSDRNTEAFFGQGTRLTVV.

V usage is TRBV11-2 and J usage is TRBJ2-3; 8 bases agree with TRBD1. With 6 bases clipped from V and 4 bases from J, the junction kept 6 bases outside the gene matches. The germline V gene encodes CDR1 SGHAT and CDR2 FQNNGV. CDR3 size: 14 residues. CDR3: CASRQGQGADTQYF. CDR3 DNA sequence: TGTGCCAGCAGACAAGGACAGGGAGCAGATACGCAGTATTTT.

This chain uses TRBV6-6 with TRBJ1-4, with 9 bases fitting TRBD1. V shed 4 bases, J shed 7 bases, and the junction held 7 bases outside the gene matches. Germline V gene lookup returns CDR1 MNHNY and CDR2 SVGAGI (reference sequence). This CDR3 spans 15 amino acids. CDR3 loop: CASSSPDRGGEKLFF. The DNA of the CDR3 is TGTGCCAGCAGTTCCCCGGACAGGGGCGGTGAAAAACTGTTTTTT.

The rearrangement joins TRBV4-1 to TRBJ1-4; D gene uncertain. This CDR3 contains 16 residues. Germline V lookup: CDR1 MGHRA, CDR2 YSYEKL. Trimming took 4 bases from V and 2 from J, leaving 14 bases between them. The CDR3 loop is CASSRGSAATNEKLFF. The CDR3 region has the DNA TGCGCCAGCAGCCGAGGATCTGCCGCTACTAATGAAAAACTGTTTTTT.

CDR3 nucleotides: TGTGCCAGCAGTGCCAGCGGACAGTTCGGGGATACGCAGTATTTT. Translated, it gives CASSASGQFGDTQYF. The chain carries TRBV2 and TRBJ2-3; tentatively, D is TRBD1 (6 bases). CDR1 SNHLY and CDR2 FYNNEI come from the germline V gene. The length of the CDR3 is 15 residues. The V gene lost 4 bases and the J gene lost 6 bases, with 17 bases spanning the gap.

The chain couples TRBV18 to TRBJ2-3; 7 positions agree with TRBD1. The CDR3 runs 16 residues. V lost 3 bases and J lost 0; bases outside the gene matches: 6. Germline V gene lookup returns CDR1 KGHSH and CDR2 LQKENI. As DNA, the CDR3 is TGTGCCAGCTCACCGCTGGGACAGACTAGCACAGATACGCAGTATTTT. As protein: CASSPLGQTSTDTQYF.

This clone showed up just once. The chain uses TRBV6-6 and TRBJ2-7, with D perhaps matching TRBD1 (5 bases). The CDR3 has 11 residues. CDR1 and CDR2 from the germline V gene are MNHNY and SVGAGI (reference sequence). Trimming removed 8 bases at V and 7 bases at J, with 12 bases between. The CDR3 here is CASAGLGEQYF. The CDR3, as DNA: TGTGCCAGCGCAGGGCTTGGGGAGCAGTACTTC.

The J gene is TRBJ2-1, the V gene TRBV5-8; 7 nucleotides agree with TRBD2. The germline V gene encodes CDR1 SGHTS and CDR2 YDEGEE. Germline trimming cut 2 bases from V and 8 bases from J; bases unmatched to any gene: 7. The CDR3 contains 14 residues. The CDR3 reads CASSLSGVGDEQFF. CDR3 sequence (DNA): TGTGCCAGCAGCTTAAGCGGGGTAGGTGATGAGCAGTTCTTC.